This is a list of T cell receptor beta chains from one sample in a study of T cell responses to AZD1222 COVID-19 vaccine. Only in-frame clones appear in the TCRdb table, and some are missing; sequencing was by immunoSEQ multiplex PCR. Among 150,000 or so clones listed, over 80% were seen once. The source material was peripheral blood, sampled on day 0 of AZD1222 vaccination. These receptors were taken from an adult in good health. The conserved cysteine and the conserved F or W are not part of the CDR3 here. A D gene is named only where the DNA matches it firmly.

CDR3: ASGKPEAF; D: -; V: TRBV6-5
CDR3: ASSPRGQGRVSGELF; D: TRBD1; V: TRBV18
CDR3: ASKTLVGGTSGDTEAF; D: -; V: TRBV28
CDR3: ASTKTLWAGDKETQY; D: -; V: TRBV19
CDR3: ASSLGTGGYEQY; D: TRBD1; V: TRBV19
CDR3: ASSPTTGYGYT; D: -; V: TRBV19
CDR3: ASSHLPGRMYGYT; D: -; V: TRBV23-1
CDR3: ATSDSGTAGNTIY; D: -; V: TRBV24-1
CDR3: ARSSHLALNNNSNQPQH; D: -; V: TRBV5-3
CDR3: ASSESRTKNTEAF; D: -; V: TRBV10-1
CDR3: ASSHRQGSNSYEQY; D: TRBD1; V: TRBV5-5
CDR3: ASRGQGASNTEAF; D: TRBD1; V: TRBV5-1
CDR3: ASTPNGRTYEQY; D: -; V: TRBV6-5
CDR3: ASSADRRSYEQY; D: TRBD1; V: TRBV6-5
CDR3: ASTLGWDNEQF; D: -; V: TRBV12-3/TRBV12-4
CDR3: ASSPGPSYEQY; D: -; V: TRBV5-4
CDR3: ASSLPGNTDTQY; D: -; V: TRBV5-4
CDR3: ASSSDREAF; D: -; V: TRBV28
CDR3: ASNRGSYTQY; D: TRBD1; V: TRBV28
CDR3: ASSLGAGYGYT; D: -; V: TRBV11-2
CDR3: ASSPPTGGKLF; D: TRBD1; V: TRBV18
CDR3: ASIPVGQETQY; D: -; V: TRBV6-5
CDR3: ATLDPLQGFHEQY; D: -; V: TRBV10-2
CDR3: ASSSPGHNTGELF; D: -; V: TRBV28
CDR3: ASTPTRTGSTAF; D: -; V: TRBV6-5
CDR3: ASSYGRNQPQH; D: -; V: TRBV6-2/TRBV6-3
CDR3: SVVYGPSEAF; D: -; V: TRBV29-1
CDR3: ASSPHGGLAGEDEQY; D: TRBD2; V: TRBV7-9
CDR3: ASSLGGPYNSPLH; D: -; V: TRBV2
CDR3: ASSPGTYNEQF; D: -; V: TRBV5-5
CDR3: ASSPGTSISYEQY; D: -; V: TRBV6-5
CDR3: SARLNTEAF; D: -; V: TRBV29-1
CDR3: SVASGTHYGYT; D: -; V: TRBV29-1
CDR3: ASSSPRGHSYNEQF; D: -; V: TRBV28
CDR3: ASSRTYNEQF; D: -; V: TRBV9
CDR3: SGFRGEKLF; D: -; V: TRBV29-1
CDR3: ASSQRGREKLF; D: -; V: TRBV6-5
CDR3: ASSLWGDTEAF; D: -; V: TRBV28
CDR3: ASSQGHSNQPQH; D: -; V: TRBV4-3
CDR3: ASTNSGQSYGYT; D: TRBD1; V: TRBV9
CDR3: ASSSAHGLAGGSDTQY; D: TRBD2; V: TRBV5-4
CDR3: ASSQEVSPGYDYEQY; D: -; V: TRBV14